This T cell receptor beta chain derives from a study of T cell responses to AZD1222 COVID-19 vaccine. Germline CDR1 LGHDT, CDR2 YNNKEL (reference sequence). V lost 0 bases to trimming and J lost 4 bases, with 9 bases between them. The CDR3 is 14 amino acids. Using immunoSEQ multiplex PCR, the repertoire was profiled, and TCRdb retains in-frame clones only, with some absent. In the table there are around 150,000 clones, 88% of which are singletons. The study's findings and limits: Of the AZD1222 recipients, only five or six were seropositive at baseline. After the peak T cell response, and only then, were repertoires sampled. Females outnumbered males among donors, who were mostly white British; clonal diversity was possibly underestimated. An increase in Spike-specific TCR breadth and depth was observed after two AZD1222 doses.

This clone appeared once. Its antigen remains unidentified. This rearrangement joins TRBV3-1 (or the pseudogene TRBV3-2) to TRBJ1-2; D not certain. This sequence was found in an adult in good health. Specimen: peripheral blood, collected on day 0 of AZD1222 vaccination. The CDR3 reads CASSQEVGFYGYTF. The CDR3 coding sequence is TGTGCCAGCAGCCAAGAGGTGGGCTTCTATGGCTACACCTTC.